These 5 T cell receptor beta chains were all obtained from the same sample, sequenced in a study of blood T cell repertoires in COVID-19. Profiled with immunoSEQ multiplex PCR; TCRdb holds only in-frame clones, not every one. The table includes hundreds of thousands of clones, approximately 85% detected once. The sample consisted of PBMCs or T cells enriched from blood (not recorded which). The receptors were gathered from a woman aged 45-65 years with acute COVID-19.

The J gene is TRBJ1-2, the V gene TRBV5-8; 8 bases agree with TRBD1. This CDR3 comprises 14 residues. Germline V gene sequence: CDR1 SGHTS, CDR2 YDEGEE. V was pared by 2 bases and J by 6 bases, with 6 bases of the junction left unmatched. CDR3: CASSFGQGLDGYTF. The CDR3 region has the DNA TGTGCCAGCAGCTTCGGACAGGGACTTGATGGCTACACCTTC.

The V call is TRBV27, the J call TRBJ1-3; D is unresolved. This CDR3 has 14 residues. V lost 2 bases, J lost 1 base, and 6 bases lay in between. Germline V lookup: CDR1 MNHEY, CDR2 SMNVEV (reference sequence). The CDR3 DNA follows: TGTGCCAGCAGTTTAGCGGGATCTGGAAACACCATATATTTT. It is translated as CASSLAGSGNTIYF.

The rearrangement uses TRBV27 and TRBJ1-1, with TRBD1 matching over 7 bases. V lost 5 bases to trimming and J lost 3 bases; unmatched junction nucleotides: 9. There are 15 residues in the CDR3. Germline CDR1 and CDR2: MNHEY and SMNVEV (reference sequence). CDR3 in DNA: TGTGCCAGCAGTCTAGACAGGGCGGGGTACACTGAAGCTTTCTTT. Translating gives CASSLDRAGYTEAFF.

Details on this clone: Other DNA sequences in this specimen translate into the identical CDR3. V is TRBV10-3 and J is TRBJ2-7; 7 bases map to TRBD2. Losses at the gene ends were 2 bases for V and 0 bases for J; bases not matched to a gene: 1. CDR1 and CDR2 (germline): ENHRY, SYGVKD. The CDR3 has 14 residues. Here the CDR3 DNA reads TGTGCCATCAGTGAGCGGGGGGACTCCTACGAGCAGTACTTC. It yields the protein CAISERGDSYEQYF.

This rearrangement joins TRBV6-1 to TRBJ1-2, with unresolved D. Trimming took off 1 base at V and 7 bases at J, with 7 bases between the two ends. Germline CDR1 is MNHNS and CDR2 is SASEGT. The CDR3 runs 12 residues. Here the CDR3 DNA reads TGTGCCAGCAGTGAAGGCGCTTTTGGCTACACCTTC. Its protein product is CASSEGAFGYTF.